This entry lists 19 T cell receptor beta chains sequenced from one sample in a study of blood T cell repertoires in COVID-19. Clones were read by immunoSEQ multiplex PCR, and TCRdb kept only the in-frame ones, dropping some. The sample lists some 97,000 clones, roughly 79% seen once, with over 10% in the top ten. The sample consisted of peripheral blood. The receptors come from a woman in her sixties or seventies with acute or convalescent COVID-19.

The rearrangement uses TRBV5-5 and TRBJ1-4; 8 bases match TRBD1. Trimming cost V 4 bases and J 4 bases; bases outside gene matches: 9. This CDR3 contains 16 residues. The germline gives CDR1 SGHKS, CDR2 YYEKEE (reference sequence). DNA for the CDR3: TGTGCCAGCAGCCCGATTGCGGGACAGGTTAATGAAAAACTGTTTTTT. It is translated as CASSPIAGQVNEKLFF.

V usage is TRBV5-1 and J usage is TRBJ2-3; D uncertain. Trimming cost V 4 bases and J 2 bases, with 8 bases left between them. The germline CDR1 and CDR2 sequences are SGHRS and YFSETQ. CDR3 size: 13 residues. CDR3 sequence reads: CASSSRITDTQYF. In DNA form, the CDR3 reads TGCGCCAGCAGCAGCAGGATCACAGATACGCAGTATTTT.

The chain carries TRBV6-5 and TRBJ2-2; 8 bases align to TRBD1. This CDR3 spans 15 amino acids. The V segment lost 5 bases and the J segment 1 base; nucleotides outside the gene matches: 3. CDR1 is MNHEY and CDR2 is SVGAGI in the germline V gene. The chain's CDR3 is CASSLGTGNTGELFF. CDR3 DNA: TGTGCCAGCAGTCTAGGGACAGGGAACACCGGGGAGCTGTTTTTT.

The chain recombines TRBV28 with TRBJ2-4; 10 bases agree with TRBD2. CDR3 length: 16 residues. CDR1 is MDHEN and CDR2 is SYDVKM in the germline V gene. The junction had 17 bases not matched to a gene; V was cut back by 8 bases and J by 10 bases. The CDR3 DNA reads TGTGCCAGCGCACCAGATCGGACTAGCGGCGAGGGGATTCAGTACTTC. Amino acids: CASAPDRTSGEGIQYF.

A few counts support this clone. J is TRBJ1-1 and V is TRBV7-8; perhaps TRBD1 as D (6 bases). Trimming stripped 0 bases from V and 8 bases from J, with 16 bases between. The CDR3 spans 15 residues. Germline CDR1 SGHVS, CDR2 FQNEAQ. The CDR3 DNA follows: TGTGCCAGCAGCTTAGCGCTCACGGGACAACAAGAAGCTTTCTTT. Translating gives CASSLALTGQQEAFF.

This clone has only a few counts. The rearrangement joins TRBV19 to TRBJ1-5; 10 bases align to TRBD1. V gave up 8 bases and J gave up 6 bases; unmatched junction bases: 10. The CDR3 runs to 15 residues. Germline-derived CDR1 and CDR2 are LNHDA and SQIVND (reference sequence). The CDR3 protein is CASLTRQGATQPQHF. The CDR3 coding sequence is TGTGCCAGTTTAACCCGACAGGGGGCTACTCAGCCCCAGCATTTT.

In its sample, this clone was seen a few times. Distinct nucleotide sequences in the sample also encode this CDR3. CDR3 DNA sequence: TGTGCCACCAGCAGAGATCGGGTCGGGGAGCTGTTTTTT. This sequence encodes CATSRDRVGELFF. The chain joins TRBV15 to TRBJ2-2; D is uncertain. V was trimmed by 0 bases and J by 7 bases, leaving 6 bases between them. The CDR3 has 13 amino acids. Germline lookup yields CDR1 LNHNV and CDR2 YYDKDF (reference sequence).

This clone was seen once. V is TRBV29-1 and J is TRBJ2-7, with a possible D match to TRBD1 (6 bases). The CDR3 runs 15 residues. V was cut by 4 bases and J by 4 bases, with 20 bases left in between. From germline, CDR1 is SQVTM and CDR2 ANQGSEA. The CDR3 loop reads CSVVKLRDKAYEQYF. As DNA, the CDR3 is TGCAGCGTTGTTAAACTCCGGGACAAGGCTTACGAGCAGTACTTC.

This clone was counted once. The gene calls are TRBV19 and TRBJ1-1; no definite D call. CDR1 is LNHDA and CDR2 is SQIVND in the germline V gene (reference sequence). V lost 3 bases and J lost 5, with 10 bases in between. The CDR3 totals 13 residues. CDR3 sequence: CASSIYRGTEAFF. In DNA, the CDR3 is TGTGCCAGTAGTATCTATCGGGGAACTGAAGCTTTCTTT.

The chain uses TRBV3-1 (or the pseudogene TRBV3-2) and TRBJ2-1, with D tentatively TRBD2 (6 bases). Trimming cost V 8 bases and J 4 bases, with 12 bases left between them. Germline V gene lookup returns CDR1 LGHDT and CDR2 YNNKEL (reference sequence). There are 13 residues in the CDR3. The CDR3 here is CASQAGGYNEQFF. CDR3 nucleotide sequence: TGTGCCAGCCAAGCGGGCGGATACAATGAGCAGTTCTTC.

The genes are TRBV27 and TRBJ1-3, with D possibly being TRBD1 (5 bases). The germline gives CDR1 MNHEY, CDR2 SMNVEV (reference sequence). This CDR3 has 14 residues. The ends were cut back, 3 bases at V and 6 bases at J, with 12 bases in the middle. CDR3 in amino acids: CASSLGGPQNTIYF. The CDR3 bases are TGTGCCAGCAGTTTGGGGGGACCGCAAAACACCATATATTTT.

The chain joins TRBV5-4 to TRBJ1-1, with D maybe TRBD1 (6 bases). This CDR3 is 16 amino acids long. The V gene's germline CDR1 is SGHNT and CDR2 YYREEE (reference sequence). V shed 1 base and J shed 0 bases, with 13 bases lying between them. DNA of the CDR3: TGTGCCAGCAGCTTGCTTGATCAGGGGATGAACACTGAAGCTTTCTTT. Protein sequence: CASSLLDQGMNTEAFF.

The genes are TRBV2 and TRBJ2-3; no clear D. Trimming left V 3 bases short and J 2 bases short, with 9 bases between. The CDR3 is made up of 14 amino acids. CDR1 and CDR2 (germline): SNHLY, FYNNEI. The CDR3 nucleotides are TGTGCCAGCAGTGAGCGCACCAACACAGATACGCAGTATTTT. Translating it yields CASSERTNTDTQYF.

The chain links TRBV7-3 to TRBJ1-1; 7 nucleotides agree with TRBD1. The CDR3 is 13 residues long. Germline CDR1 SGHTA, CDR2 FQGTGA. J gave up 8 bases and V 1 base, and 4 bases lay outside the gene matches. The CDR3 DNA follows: TGTGCCAGCAGCTTAAGGCAGGGGGTAGAAGCTTTCTTT. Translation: CASSLRQGVEAFF. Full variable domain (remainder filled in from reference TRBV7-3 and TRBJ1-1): GAGVSQTPSNKVTEKGKYVELRCDPISGHTALYWYRQSLGQGPEFLIYFQGTGAADDSGLPNDRFFAVRPEGSVSTLKIQRTERGDSAVYLCASSLRQGVEAFFGQGTRLTVV.

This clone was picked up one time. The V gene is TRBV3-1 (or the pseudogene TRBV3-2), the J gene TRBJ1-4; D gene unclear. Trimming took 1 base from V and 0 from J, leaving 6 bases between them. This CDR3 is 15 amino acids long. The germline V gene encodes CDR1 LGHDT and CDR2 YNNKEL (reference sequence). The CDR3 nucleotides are TGTGCCAGCAGCCAAGTGGCATCAACTAATGAAAAACTGTTTTTT. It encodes CASSQVASTNEKLFF.

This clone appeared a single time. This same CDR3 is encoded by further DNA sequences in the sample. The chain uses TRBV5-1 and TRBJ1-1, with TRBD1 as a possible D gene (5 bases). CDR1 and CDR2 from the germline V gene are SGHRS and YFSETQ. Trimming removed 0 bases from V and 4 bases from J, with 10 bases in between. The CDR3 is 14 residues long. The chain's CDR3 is CASSLERGGTEAFF. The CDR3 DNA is TGCGCCAGCAGCTTGGAACGGGGGGGCACTGAAGCTTTCTTT.

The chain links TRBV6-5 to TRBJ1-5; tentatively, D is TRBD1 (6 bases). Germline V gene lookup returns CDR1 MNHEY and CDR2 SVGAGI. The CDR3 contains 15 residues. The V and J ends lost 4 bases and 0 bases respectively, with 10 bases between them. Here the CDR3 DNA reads TGTGCCAGCAGTTCGCAGGGGAATAGCAATCAGCCCCAGCATTTT. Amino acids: CASSSQGNSNQPQHF.

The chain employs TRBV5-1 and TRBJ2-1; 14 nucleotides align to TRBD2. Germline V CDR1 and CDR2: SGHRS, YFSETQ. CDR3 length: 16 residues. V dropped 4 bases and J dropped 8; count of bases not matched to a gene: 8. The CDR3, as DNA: TGCGCCAGCAGCCCAAGACTGACTAGCGGGGGGGATGAGCAGTTCTTC. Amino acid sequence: CASSPRLTSGGDEQFF. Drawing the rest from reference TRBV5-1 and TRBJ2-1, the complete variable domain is KAGVTQTPRYLIKTRGQQVTLSCSPISGHRSVSWYQQTPGQGLQFLFEYFSETQRNKGNFPGRFSGRQFSNSRSEMNVSTLELGDSALYLCASSPRLTSGGDEQFFGPGTRLTVL.

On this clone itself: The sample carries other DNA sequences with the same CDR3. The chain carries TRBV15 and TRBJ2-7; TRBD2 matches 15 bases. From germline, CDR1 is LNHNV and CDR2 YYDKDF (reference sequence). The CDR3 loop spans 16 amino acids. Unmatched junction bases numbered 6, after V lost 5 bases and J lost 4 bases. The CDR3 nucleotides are TGTGCCACCAGCTCCGGGACTAGCGGGGGGCCGTACGAGCAGTACTTC. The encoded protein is CATSSGTSGGPYEQYF.